This is a list of T cell receptor beta chains from one sample in a study of blood T cell repertoires in COVID-19. Profiled with immunoSEQ multiplex PCR; TCRdb holds only in-frame clones, not every one. This table has 150,000 to 200,000 clones, 84% appearing once. The source material was peripheral blood. Every receptor here comes from a human donor in a cohort sampled during active COVID-19. Both conserved end residues are part of each CDR3. A D gene is named only where the DNA matches it firmly. Size is omitted from some rows. Given values are once, few, many or a class for expanded clones.

V,size,J,D,CDR3,DNA
TRBV19,few,TRBJ2-7,TRBD2,CASSTREGNYEQYF,TGTGCCAGTAGTACCAGGGAGGGGAACTACGAGCAGTACTTC
TRBV19,once,TRBJ2-7,TRBD2,CASSPNIRGLADPIGYEQYF,TGTGCCAGTAGTCCAAATATCCGCGGACTAGCGGATCCAATTGGCTACGAGCAGTACTTC
TRBV28,NA,TRBJ2-1,NA,CASTKAPNEQFF,TGTGCCAGCACAAAAGCCCCGAATGAGCAGTTCTTC
TRBV4-1,few,TRBJ2-1,TRBD2,CASTWTSRDEQFF,TGCGCCAGCACCTGGACTAGCAGGGATGAGCAGTTCTTC
TRBV6-5,NA,TRBJ2-3,TRBD2,CASSSSLAGSTDTQYF,TGTGCCAGCAGTTCCTCACTAGCGGGGAGCACAGATACGCAGTATTTT
TRBV5-1,NA,TRBJ2-5,TRBD2,CASSLELAGGETQYF,TGCGCCAGCAGCTTGGAACTAGCGGGGGGGGAGACCCAGTACTTC
TRBV4-1,NA,TRBJ2-5,NA,CASATGMQETQYF,TGCGCCAGCGCCACGGGGATGCAAGAGACCCAGTACTTC
TRBV18,NA,TRBJ2-7,TRBD2,CASGGGAYEQYF,TGTGCCAGCGGGGGAGGGGCCTACGAGCAGTACTTC
TRBV27,NA,TRBJ1-6,TRBD1,CASSLTKWGQAIYNSPLHF,TGTGCCAGCAGTCTCACTAAATGGGGACAGGCCATCTATAATTCACCCCTCCACTTT
TRBV5-6,NA,TRBJ1-4,TRBD1,CASSLGQGDEKLFF,TGTGCCAGCAGCTTGGGGCAGGGGGATGAAAAACTGTTTTTT
TRBV3-1/TRBV3-2,NA,TRBJ2-3,TRBD2,CASSPKGLAGGLASTDTQYF,TGTGCCAGCAGCCCGAAGGGACTAGCGGGGGGTCTTGCGAGCACAGATACGCAGTATTTT
TRBV4-1,NA,TRBJ1-1,TRBD1,CASSPRQGPNTEAFF,TGCGCCAGCAGCCCGAGACAGGGACCAAACACTGAAGCTTTCTTT
TRBV12-3/TRBV12-4,NA,TRBJ2-7,NA,CASSLDYEQYF,TGTGCCAGCAGCCTAGACTACGAGCAGTACTTC
TRBV27,NA,TRBJ2-6,TRBD2,CASSSSGVAAGANVLTF,TGTGCCAGCAGCTCTAGCGGGGTAGCGGCTGGGGCCAACGTCCTGACTTTC
TRBV7-9,NA,TRBJ1-1,NA,CASSPGAGGEGNTEAFF,TGCGCCAGCAGCCCAGGCGCGGGGGGGGAAGGGAACACTGAAGCTTTCTTT